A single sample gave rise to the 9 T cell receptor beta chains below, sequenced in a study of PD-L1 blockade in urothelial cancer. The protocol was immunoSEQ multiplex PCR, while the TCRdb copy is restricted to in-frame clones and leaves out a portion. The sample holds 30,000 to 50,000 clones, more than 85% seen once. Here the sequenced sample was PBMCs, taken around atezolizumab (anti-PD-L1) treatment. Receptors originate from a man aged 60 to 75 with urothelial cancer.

The CDR3 DNA follows: TGCGCCAGCAGCTTGCCGGGACTCAACACTGAAGCTTTCTTT. It encodes CASSLPGLNTEAFF. The rearrangement joins TRBV5-1 to TRBJ1-1; the D gene is possibly TRBD1 (5 bases). There are 14 residues in the CDR3. CDR1 and CDR2 (germline): SGHRS, YFSETQ. With 1 base removed from V and 2 bases from J, the gap between germline ends came to 9 bases.

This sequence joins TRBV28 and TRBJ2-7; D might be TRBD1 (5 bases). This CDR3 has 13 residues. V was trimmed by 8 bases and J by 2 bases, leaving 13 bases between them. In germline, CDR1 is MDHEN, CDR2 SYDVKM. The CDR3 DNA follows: TGTGCCAGCTCCCCCAGGGAAACCTACGAGCAGTACTTC. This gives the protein CASSPRETYEQYF.

The CDR3 DNA reads TGTGCCAGCAGCTCTGAACAGGGGTATGGCTACACCTTC. Amino acid sequence: CASSSEQGYGYTF. This chain links TRBV11-1 with TRBJ1-2; 7 bases agree with TRBD1. V lost 4 bases to trimming and J lost 5 bases; unmatched junction nucleotides: 4. The germline V gene has CDR1 SGHAT and CDR2 FQDESV (reference sequence). The CDR3 runs 13 residues.

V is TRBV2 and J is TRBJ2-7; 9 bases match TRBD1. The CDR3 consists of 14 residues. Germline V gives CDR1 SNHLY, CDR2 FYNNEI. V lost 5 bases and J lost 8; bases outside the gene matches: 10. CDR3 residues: CASSRTGTGSKQYF. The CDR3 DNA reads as TGTGCCAGCAGTCGAACCGGGACAGGGAGTAAGCAGTACTTC. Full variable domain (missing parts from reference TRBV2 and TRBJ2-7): EPEVTQTPSHQVTQMGQEVILRCVPISNHLYFYWYRQILGQKVEFLVSFYNNEISEKSEIFDDQFSVERPDGSNFTLKIRSTKLEDSAMYFCASSRTGTGSKQYFGPGTRLTVT.

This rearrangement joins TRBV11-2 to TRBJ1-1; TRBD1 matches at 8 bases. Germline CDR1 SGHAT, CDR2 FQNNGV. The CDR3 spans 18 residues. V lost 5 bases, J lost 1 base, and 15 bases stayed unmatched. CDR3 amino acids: CASSLGQGRGRGNTEAFF. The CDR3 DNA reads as TGTGCCAGCAGCCTCGGACAGGGTAGGGGGAGGGGGAACACTGAAGCTTTCTTT.

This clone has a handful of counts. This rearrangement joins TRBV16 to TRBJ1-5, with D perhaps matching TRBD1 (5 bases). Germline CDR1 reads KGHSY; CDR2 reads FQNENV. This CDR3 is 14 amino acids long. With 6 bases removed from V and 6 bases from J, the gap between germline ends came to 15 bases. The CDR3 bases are TGTGCCAGCAGTCAGGGCCCTGCTAGTCAGCCCCAGCATTTT. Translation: CASSQGPASQPQHF.

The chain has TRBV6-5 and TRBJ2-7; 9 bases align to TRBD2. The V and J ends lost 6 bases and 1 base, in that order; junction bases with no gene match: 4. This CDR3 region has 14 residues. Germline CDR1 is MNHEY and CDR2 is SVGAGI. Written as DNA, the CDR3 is TGTGCCAGCAGCCGTAGCGGGAGTTCCTACGAGCAGTACTTC. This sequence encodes CASSRSGSSYEQYF.

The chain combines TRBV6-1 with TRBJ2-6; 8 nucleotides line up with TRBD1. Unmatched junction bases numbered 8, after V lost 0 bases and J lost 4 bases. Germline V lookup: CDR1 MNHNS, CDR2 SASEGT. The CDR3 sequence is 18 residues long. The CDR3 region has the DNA TGTGCCAGCAGTGAAGCGGGATGGACAGGGAGCGGGGCCAACGTCCTGACTTTC. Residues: CASSEAGWTGSGANVLTF.

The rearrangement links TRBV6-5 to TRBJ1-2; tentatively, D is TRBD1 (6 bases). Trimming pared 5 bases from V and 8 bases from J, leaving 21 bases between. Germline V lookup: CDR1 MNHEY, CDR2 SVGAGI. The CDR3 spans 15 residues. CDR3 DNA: TGTGCCAGCAGTCTGGACAGCGGCCCTTGGAGGGGCTACACCTTC. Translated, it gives CASSLDSGPWRGYTF.